These T cell receptor beta chains were read from a single sample in a study of blood T cell repertoires in COVID-19. Some clones are missing from TCRdb's copy, which holds only in-frame ones; the method was immunoSEQ multiplex PCR. The sample gives about 100,000 clones, roughly four fifths of which show up once; more than 4.5% is in the top ten. Sequencing was done on a sample of peripheral blood. The source is a man aged 55 to 70 with acute or convalescent COVID-19. The CDR3 runs from the conserved cysteine through the conserved F or W. The D gene is left open where the match is weak. Some rows mark clone size as missing; the rest say once, few, many or name a class of expanded clone.

J gene: TRBJ2-5; V gene: TRBV11-3; D gene: TRBD2; clone size: .; CDR3 protein: CASSLDRLAGQETQYF; CDR3 DNA: TGTGCCAGCAGCTTAGATCGACTAGCGGGGCAAGAGACCCAGTACTTC
J gene: TRBJ1-1; V gene: TRBV2; D gene: .; clone size: once; CDR3 protein: CASSGNILAFF; CDR3 DNA: TGTGCCAGCAGTGGCAACATATTAGCTTTCTTT
J gene: TRBJ2-3; V gene: TRBV18; D gene: .; clone size: once; CDR3 protein: CASSPPLTISSTDTQYF; CDR3 DNA: TGTGCCAGCTCACCTCCGTTGACAATTTCTAGCACAGATACGCAGTATTTT
J gene: TRBJ1-2; V gene: TRBV2; D gene: .; clone size: .; CDR3 protein: CASSEQNYGYTF; CDR3 DNA: TGTGCCAGCAGTGAACAGAACTATGGCTACACCTTC
J gene: TRBJ2-1; V gene: TRBV5-1; D gene: .; clone size: .; CDR3 protein: CASSLGGLARDYNEQFF; CDR3 DNA: TGCGCCAGCAGCTTGGGGGGCCTAGCGCGAGACTACAATGAGCAGTTCTTC
J gene: TRBJ2-5; V gene: TRBV30; D gene: TRBD1; clone size: .; CDR3 protein: CAWSLSGQGFWETQYF; CDR3 DNA: TGTGCCTGGAGTCTTTCAGGACAGGGCTTCTGGGAGACCCAGTACTTC
J gene: TRBJ1-1; V gene: TRBV4-1; D gene: .; clone size: .; CDR3 protein: CASSLQVITEAFF; CDR3 DNA: TGCGCCAGCAGTTTACAGGTGATCACTGAAGCTTTCTTT
J gene: TRBJ1-2; V gene: TRBV4-1; D gene: TRBD1; clone size: once; CDR3 protein: CASSQDPDRGYGYTF; CDR3 DNA: TGCGCCAGCAGCCAAGATCCCGACAGGGGATATGGCTACACCTTC
J gene: TRBJ2-7; V gene: TRBV7-3; D gene: TRBD2; clone size: .; CDR3 protein: CASSLYPLPIAGGSSYEQYF; CDR3 DNA: TGTGCCAGCAGCCTCTACCCACTACCCATAGCGGGAGGGAGCTCCTACGAGCAGTACTTC
J gene: TRBJ1-2; V gene: TRBV5-1; D gene: TRBD1; clone size: .; CDR3 protein: CASSPPPGTGNGYTF; CDR3 DNA: TGCGCCAGCAGCCCTCCACCCGGGACAGGGAATGGCTACACCTTC
J gene: TRBJ2-2; V gene: TRBV7-3; D gene: .; clone size: few; CDR3 protein: CASSFRPGELFF; CDR3 DNA: TGTGCCAGCAGCTTCCGTCCCGGGGAGCTGTTTTTT
J gene: TRBJ2-2; V gene: TRBV25-1; D gene: TRBD1; clone size: .; CDR3 protein: CASSADRGLGTGELFF; CDR3 DNA: TGTGCCAGCAGTGCGGACAGGGGACTTGGCACCGGGGAGCTGTTTTTT
J gene: TRBJ2-5; V gene: TRBV10-3; D gene: .; clone size: .; CDR3 protein: CAISERTGGERETQYF; CDR3 DNA: TGTGCCATCAGTGAGAGAACAGGGGGGGAGAGGGAGACCCAGTACTTC
J gene: TRBJ2-1; V gene: TRBV7-8; D gene: TRBD2; clone size: .; CDR3 protein: CASSVSGSLYNEQFF; CDR3 DNA: TGTGCCAGCAGCGTTAGCGGGAGCCTCTACAATGAGCAGTTCTTC
J gene: TRBJ2-7; V gene: TRBV6-5; D gene: TRBD1; clone size: few; CDR3 protein: CASSPRQGKYEQYF; CDR3 DNA: TGTGCCAGCAGTCCCCGACAGGGGAAATACGAGCAGTACTTC
J gene: TRBJ1-2; V gene: TRBV27; D gene: .; clone size: .; CDR3 protein: CASSPRGGRDYGYTF; CDR3 DNA: TGTGCCAGCAGTCCGCGGGGGGGGCGAGACTATGGCTACACCTTC
J gene: TRBJ2-7; V gene: TRBV9; D gene: TRBD1; clone size: .; CDR3 protein: CASSARSWTGGPYEQYF; CDR3 DNA: TGTGCCAGCAGCGCCAGATCTTGGACAGGGGGCCCCTACGAGCAGTACTTC
J gene: TRBJ2-1; V gene: TRBV28; D gene: TRBD2; clone size: .; CDR3 protein: CASSLGTSSGNEQFF; CDR3 DNA: TGTGCCAGCAGTTTGGGGACTAGCTCAGGCAATGAGCAGTTCTTC
J gene: TRBJ2-3; V gene: TRBV4-3; D gene: TRBD2; clone size: .; CDR3 protein: CASSQDLAGVTDTQYF; CDR3 DNA: TGCGCCAGCAGCCAAGATCTAGCGGGAGTGACAGATACGCAGTATTTT
J gene: TRBJ2-5; V gene: TRBV19; D gene: .; clone size: .; CDR3 protein: CASSTGSQETQYF; CDR3 DNA: TGTGCCAGTAGCACCGGGTCGCAAGAGACCCAGTACTTC
J gene: TRBJ1-5; V gene: TRBV3-1/TRBV3-2; D gene: TRBD1; clone size: .; CDR3 protein: CASSQDHGTGAQPQHF; CDR3 DNA: TGTGCCAGCAGCCAAGACCACGGGACAGGGGCTCAGCCCCAGCATTTT
J gene: TRBJ1-1; V gene: TRBV11-3; D gene: .; clone size: .; CDR3 protein: CASSPRDEAFF; CDR3 DNA: TGTGCCAGCAGCCCCCGGGATGAAGCTTTCTTT
J gene: TRBJ1-2; V gene: TRBV3-1/TRBV3-2; D gene: .; clone size: .; CDR3 protein: CASSQDSLTGFYGYTF; CDR3 DNA: TGTGCCAGCAGCCAAGATTCCCTTACAGGGTTCTATGGCTACACCTTC
J gene: TRBJ2-2; V gene: TRBV10-3; D gene: .; clone size: .; CDR3 protein: CAISEVARNTGELFF; CDR3 DNA: TGTGCCATCAGTGAAGTGGCTAGGAACACCGGGGAGCTGTTTTTT
J gene: TRBJ2-1; V gene: TRBV14; D gene: .; clone size: .; CDR3 protein: CASSQDSWGWDSGNYNEQFF; CDR3 DNA: TGTGCCAGCAGCCAAGATTCGTGGGGGTGGGACTCAGGCAATTACAATGAGCAGTTCTTC
J gene: TRBJ1-2; V gene: TRBV6-5; D gene: .; clone size: .; CDR3 protein: CASSYSYRLEYGYTF; CDR3 DNA: TGTGCCAGCAGTTACTCCTACAGGTTAGAATATGGCTACACCTTC
J gene: TRBJ1-5; V gene: TRBV19; D gene: TRBD1; clone size: .; CDR3 protein: CASRIPDRGGNQPQHF; CDR3 DNA: TGTGCCAGTAGAATTCCAGACAGGGGGGGCAATCAGCCCCAGCATTTT
J gene: TRBJ1-1; V gene: TRBV2; D gene: .; clone size: once; CDR3 protein: CASGGARNTEAFF; CDR3 DNA: TGTGCCAGCGGGGGGGCGCGGAACACTGAAGCTTTCTTT
J gene: TRBJ2-1; V gene: TRBV6-6; D gene: TRBD2; clone size: .; CDR3 protein: CASSPMGTSGKGNEQFF; CDR3 DNA: TGTGCCAGCAGTCCCATGGGGACTAGCGGGAAGGGCAATGAGCAGTTCTTC
J gene: TRBJ1-3; V gene: TRBV29-1; D gene: .; clone size: few; CDR3 protein: CSVESIGNTIYF; CDR3 DNA: TGCAGCGTTGAATCCATTGGAAACACCATATATTTT
J gene: TRBJ1-5; V gene: TRBV6-5; D gene: TRBD1; clone size: .; CDR3 protein: CASRSARGPQPQHF; CDR3 DNA: TGTGCCAGCAGATCGGCCAGGGGGCCTCAGCCCCAGCATTTT
J gene: TRBJ1-2; V gene: TRBV6-1; D gene: TRBD1; clone size: .; CDR3 protein: CASSEGGGAWRYTF; CDR3 DNA: TGTGCCAGCAGTGAAGGAGGGGGCGCTTGGCGCTACACCTTC
J gene: TRBJ1-5; V gene: TRBV5-6; D gene: .; clone size: .; CDR3 protein: CASSLVQDYYSNQPQHF; CDR3 DNA: TGTGCCAGCAGCTTGGTACAGGACTACTATAGCAATCAGCCCCAGCATTTT
J gene: TRBJ1-5; V gene: TRBV3-1/TRBV3-2; D gene: TRBD1; clone size: few; CDR3 protein: CASSPGTGVGPQHF; CDR3 DNA: TGTGCCAGCAGCCCTGGGACAGGGGTAGGGCCCCAGCATTTT
J gene: TRBJ1-5; V gene: TRBV19; D gene: .; clone size: few; CDR3 protein: CASTLYGAGRKGNQPQHF; CDR3 DNA: TGTGCCAGTACTCTATATGGAGCGGGTAGAAAGGGCAATCAGCCCCAGCATTTT
J gene: TRBJ1-1; V gene: TRBV10-3; D gene: TRBD1; clone size: .; CDR3 protein: CAISESTGGVNTEAFF; CDR3 DNA: TGTGCCATCAGTGAGTCGACAGGGGGAGTGAACACTGAAGCTTTCTTT
J gene: TRBJ1-3; V gene: TRBV29-1; D gene: .; clone size: .; CDR3 protein: CSVLGNTIYF; CDR3 DNA: TGCAGTGTATTGGGAAACACCATATATTTT
J gene: TRBJ1-1; V gene: TRBV18; D gene: .; clone size: few; CDR3 protein: CASSLIRDTEAFF; CDR3 DNA: TGTGCCAGCTCACTCATACGGGACACTGAAGCTTTCTTT
J gene: TRBJ2-3; V gene: TRBV30; D gene: TRBD2; clone size: .; CDR3 protein: CAWTLWTSGSPDTQYF; CDR3 DNA: TGTGCCTGGACCCTTTGGACTAGCGGGAGTCCAGATACGCAGTATTTT
J gene: TRBJ1-2; V gene: TRBV7-9; D gene: .; clone size: .; CDR3 protein: CASSLNGGGYTF; CDR3 DNA: TGTGCCAGCAGCTTAAACGGGGGTGGCTACACCTTC
J gene: TRBJ2-1; V gene: TRBV12-5; D gene: .; clone size: .; CDR3 protein: CASGLVGSSREQFF; CDR3 DNA: TGTGCTAGTGGTTTGGTAGGTTCGAGCAGGGAGCAGTTCTTC
J gene: TRBJ1-1; V gene: TRBV11-3; D gene: .; clone size: .; CDR3 protein: CASDEGLNTEAFF; CDR3 DNA: TGTGCCAGCGATGAGGGCCTGAACACTGAAGCTTTCTTT
J gene: TRBJ2-7; V gene: TRBV4-3; D gene: .; clone size: .; CDR3 protein: CASSQGPGTSTYEQYF; CDR3 DNA: TGCGCCAGCAGCCAAGGACCCGGGACTTCGACCTACGAGCAGTACTTC
J gene: TRBJ2-3; V gene: TRBV4-1; D gene: TRBD2; clone size: .; CDR3 protein: CASSQVGLLAGVTDTQYF; CDR3 DNA: TGCGCCAGCAGCCAAGTCGGTCTCCTAGCGGGAGTCACAGATACGCAGTATTTT
J gene: TRBJ1-2; V gene: TRBV7-2; D gene: TRBD1; clone size: .; CDR3 protein: CASNSHGTVYGYTF; CDR3 DNA: TGTGCCAGCAACTCCCACGGGACAGTCTATGGCTACACCTTC
J gene: TRBJ2-7; V gene: TRBV27; D gene: TRBD2; clone size: few; CDR3 protein: CASTSGTSRYEQYF; CDR3 DNA: TGTGCCAGCACATCCGGGACTAGCAGATACGAGCAGTACTTC
J gene: TRBJ1-6; V gene: TRBV27; D gene: .; clone size: .; CDR3 protein: CASSFGVAYNSPLHF; CDR3 DNA: TGTGCCAGCAGTTTCGGGGTTGCCTATAATTCACCCCTCCACTTT
J gene: TRBJ1-2; V gene: TRBV7-9; D gene: TRBD1; clone size: few; CDR3 protein: CASSNSGGNGYTF; CDR3 DNA: TGTGCCAGCAGCAACTCAGGGGGCAATGGCTACACCTTC
J gene: TRBJ2-7; V gene: TRBV5-4; D gene: TRBD2; clone size: .; CDR3 protein: CASSLVAGAYEQYF; CDR3 DNA: TGTGCCAGCAGCTTGGTAGCGGGGGCCTACGAGCAGTACTTC
J gene: TRBJ2-7; V gene: TRBV11-2; D gene: TRBD1; clone size: .; CDR3 protein: CASSLTQGTDVPYEQYF; CDR3 DNA: TGTGCCAGCAGCTTAACACAGGGGACCGACGTCCCCTACGAGCAGTACTTC
J gene: TRBJ2-3; V gene: TRBV6-5; D gene: .; clone size: .; CDR3 protein: CASSYSPVWGADTQYF; CDR3 DNA: TGTGCCAGCAGTTACTCTCCCGTTTGGGGCGCAGATACGCAGTATTTT
J gene: TRBJ2-1; V gene: TRBV4-3; D gene: .; clone size: once; CDR3 protein: CASSRGDSFTYNEQFF; CDR3 DNA: TGCGCCAGCAGCCGCGGGGACTCCTTCACCTACAATGAGCAGTTCTTC
J gene: TRBJ1-3; V gene: TRBV28; D gene: .; clone size: .; CDR3 protein: CASSLGSGSGNTIYF; CDR3 DNA: TGTGCCAGCAGTTTAGGGTCGGGCTCTGGAAACACCATATATTTT
J gene: TRBJ1-5; V gene: TRBV4-2; D gene: .; clone size: .; CDR3 protein: CASSQVADINQPQHF; CDR3 DNA: TGTGCCAGCAGCCAAGTAGCGGATATCAATCAGCCCCAGCATTTT
J gene: TRBJ2-3; V gene: TRBV27; D gene: TRBD2; clone size: .; CDR3 protein: CASSGRVADTQYF; CDR3 DNA: TGTGCCAGTAGCGGGAGGGTCGCAGATACGCAGTATTTT
J gene: TRBJ2-3; V gene: TRBV5-1; D gene: .; clone size: .; CDR3 protein: CASSSSTRGDTQYF; CDR3 DNA: TGCGCCAGCAGCTCAAGTACCAGGGGAGATACGCAGTATTTT
J gene: TRBJ1-6; V gene: TRBV28; D gene: TRBD1; clone size: .; CDR3 protein: CASSVGQLNSPLHF; CDR3 DNA: TGTGCCAGCAGTGTGGGACAGCTAAATTCACCCCTCCACTTT
J gene: TRBJ2-2; V gene: TRBV18; D gene: TRBD1; clone size: .; CDR3 protein: CASSPLTGGTTGELFF; CDR3 DNA: TGTGCCAGCTCACCGCTGACAGGGGGGACCACCGGGGAGCTGTTTTTT
J gene: TRBJ1-1; V gene: TRBV6-5; D gene: .; clone size: .; CDR3 protein: CASSYSKGGGTEAFF; CDR3 DNA: TGTGCCAGCAGTTACTCGAAGGGAGGAGGAACTGAAGCTTTCTTT